Below, 8 T cell receptor beta chains from the same sample are listed, as sequenced in a study of cytomegalovirus exposure and HLA in healthy donors (TCRdb year 2017). Receptor libraries were prepared by the immunoSEQ multiplex PCR assay. The multiplex PCR relied on a mix of 60 forward primers for TCR Vbeta segments and 13 reverse primers for TCR Jbeta segments. The source is immuneACCESS, and TCRdb retained only in-frame sequences with V and J called. Part of the clones is not carried over; for the studies checked, unresolved V genes explain less than half of this, and the remainder is unexplained. In this sample the table shows hundreds of thousands of clones, around 89% of which occur a single time. The ten largest account for approximately 1% of the sample. The specimen sequenced was PBMCs. These receptors originate from a woman between 18 and 29 years old in good health and CMV-seronegative.

Only one count was recorded for this clone. The V gene is TRBV5-1, the J gene TRBJ2-7, with D unclear. Germline CDR1 SGHRS, CDR2 YFSETQ. The V gene lost 1 base and the J gene lost 1 base, with 9 bases spanning the gap. The CDR3 extends over 14 amino acids. The CDR3 DNA sequence: TGCGCCAGCAGCTTGTCCGCGTCTTCCTACGAGCAGTACTTC. Its translation is CASSLSASSYEQYF. The variable domain in full, with the rest retrieved from reference TRBV5-1 and TRBJ2-7, is KAGVTQTPRYLIKTRGQQVTLSCSPISGHRSVSWYQQTPGQGLQFLFEYFSETQRNKGNFPGRFSGRQFSNSRSEMNVSTLELGDSALYLCASSLSASSYEQYFGPGTRLTVT.

The chain recombines TRBV11-2 with TRBJ1-5; D perhaps matches TRBD1 (6 bases). The ends were cut back, 5 bases at V and 4 bases at J, with 9 bases in the middle. This CDR3 is built from 13 residues. Germline CDR1 and CDR2: SGHAT and FQNNGV. CDR3 coding DNA: TGTGCCAGCAGCCCCCAGGGGAATCAGCCCCAGCATTTT. Translating gives CASSPQGNQPQHF. Drawing the rest from reference TRBV11-2 and TRBJ1-5, the complete variable domain is EAGVAQSPRYKIIEKRQSVAFWCNPISGHATLYWYQQILGQGPKLLIQFQNNGVVDDSQLPKDRFSAERLKGVDSTLKIQPAKLEDSAVYLCASSPQGNQPQHFGDGTRLSIL.

The rearrangement joins TRBV25-1 to TRBJ1-3; TRBD1 might be the D (5 bases). The CDR3 length is 15 residues. Germline CDR1 reads MGHDK; CDR2 reads SYGVNS. The V end was cut by 4 bases, the J end by 4 bases, with 14 bases between. The CDR3 nucleotides are TGTGCCAGCAGTGCTACAGGTTACTCCGGAAACACCATATATTTT. This codes for CASSATGYSGNTIYF.

The chain is built from TRBV6-5 and TRBJ1-5, with TRBD1 matching 9 bases. This CDR3 spans 15 amino acids. With 5 bases clipped from V and 3 bases from J, the junction kept 5 bases outside the gene matches. The germline V gene has CDR1 MNHEY and CDR2 SVGAGI. As DNA, the CDR3 is TGTGCCAGCAGTCCAGGGACAGGGTACAATCAGCCCCAGCATTTT. This translates into CASSPGTGYNQPQHF.

The V and J genes are TRBV27 and TRBJ1-1; 9 bases fit TRBD1. V dropped 6 bases and J dropped 1; count of bases not matched to a gene: 3. This CDR3 contains 14 residues. Germline V lookup: CDR1 MNHEY, CDR2 SMNVEV (reference sequence). CDR3 residues: CASRRTGANTEAFF. The CDR3 DNA reads as TGTGCCAGCAGGCGGACAGGGGCGAACACTGAAGCTTTCTTT.

This clone was detected once. This chain connects TRBV6-1 to TRBJ2-1, with D perhaps matching TRBD2 (6 bases). The CDR3 contains 14 residues. The germline gives CDR1 MNHNS, CDR2 SASEGT. Deletions cut 3 bases from V and 15 bases from J, with 21 bases between. The CDR3, as DNA: TGTGCCAGCAGTGAGGCCACTGGGACTTCCGGGGGGTTCTTC. Translating it yields CASSEATGTSGGFF.

The rearrangement links TRBV2 to TRBJ1-6; D might be TRBD1 (6 bases). The CDR3 runs 13 residues. From germline, CDR1 is SNHLY and CDR2 FYNNEI. V lost 8 bases and J lost 8, with 13 bases in between. CDR3 sequence: CASLQDSHSPLHF. The CDR3 DNA is TGTGCCAGCCTTCAGGACAGCCATTCACCCCTCCACTTT.

The chain couples TRBV11-2 to TRBJ1-2, with 8 nucleotides matching TRBD1. Trimming cost V 5 bases and J 8 bases; bases outside gene matches: 13. The CDR3 totals 15 residues. CDR1 and CDR2 (germline): SGHAT, FQNNGV. The CDR3 here is CASSATGTGGEGYTF. Here the CDR3 DNA reads TGTGCCAGCAGCGCGACCGGGACAGGAGGGGAAGGCTACACCTTC.